These 26 T cell receptor beta chains were sequenced from one sample in a study of shared clonotypes between healthy human individuals. Assay: immunoSEQ multiplex PCR; the TCRdb copy retains only in-frame clones and omits some. The table lists approximately 2.5 million clones, 85% to 95% of them singletons. Sequences were obtained from naive CD4+ T cells sorted from blood. Subset reported: CD45RA+ positively selected. Receptors originate from a man aged 18 to 29 in good health.

The J gene is TRBJ2-3, the V gene TRBV10-3, with TRBD1 identical over 7 bases. The CDR3 extends over 14 amino acids. CDR1 and CDR2 from the germline V gene are ENHRY and SYGVKD. V lost 6 bases and J lost 4; bases outside the gene matches: 7. This chain's CDR3 is CAISLRDRSDTQYF. Here the CDR3 DNA reads TGTGCCATCAGCCTCCGGGACAGATCAGATACGCAGTATTTT.

The chain recombines TRBV15 with TRBJ2-7; the match to TRBD2 covers 12 bases. The ends lost 5 bases at V and 4 bases at J; junction bases unmatched: 12. Germline V CDR1 and CDR2: LNHNV, YYDKDF (reference sequence). The length of the CDR3 is 17 residues. CDR3 protein: CATSGISSSGGAYEQYF. The CDR3 DNA sequence: TGTGCCACCAGCGGAATCTCCTCTAGCGGGGGGGCTTACGAGCAGTACTTC.

On this clone itself: The sample holds other DNA sequences that translate to the same CDR3. V is TRBV7-2 and J is TRBJ2-7; TRBD2 is a possible D gene (5 bases). Trimming cost V 5 bases and J 0 bases, with 14 bases left between them. Germline CDR1 and CDR2: SGHTA and FQGNSA. The CDR3 totals 15 residues. The CDR3 loop is CASSGGPGSSYEQYF. In DNA, the CDR3 is TGTGCCAGCAGCGGAGGACCGGGGAGCTCCTACGAGCAGTACTTC.

The chain combines TRBV10-3 with TRBJ1-5; a possible D gene is TRBD1 (5 bases). The V end was cut by 2 bases, the J end by 4 bases, with 12 bases between. The CDR3 is made up of 15 amino acids. Looked up from germline, CDR1 is ENHRY and CDR2 is SYGVKD. The CDR3 coding sequence is TGTGCCATCAGTGAGACCGGGACTCCTAATCAGCCCCAGCATTTT. It is translated as CAISETGTPNQPQHF.

This chain uses TRBV28 with TRBJ2-5; D not certain. Looked up from germline, CDR1 is MDHEN and CDR2 is SYDVKM. This CDR3 has 13 amino acids. Deletions cut 8 bases from V and 1 base from J, with 11 bases between. The CDR3 bases are TGTGCCAGCGTGGGCAGACTCCAAGAGACCCAGTACTTC. Its protein is CASVGRLQETQYF. Combining the CDR3 with reference TRBV28 and TRBJ2-5 gives the whole variable domain DVKVTQSSRYLVKRTGEKVFLECVQDMDHENMFWYRQDPGLGLRLIYFSYDVKMKEKGDIPEGYSVSREKKERFSLILESASTNQTSMYLCASVGRLQETQYFGPGTRLLVL.

The gene calls are TRBV30 and TRBJ2-5; 7 bases are a match to TRBD2. The V gene end was trimmed by 2 bases and the J gene end by 3 bases; junction bases not matched to a gene: 3. There are 13 residues in the CDR3. In germline, CDR1 is GTSNPN, CDR2 SVGIG (reference sequence). CDR3 in DNA: TGTGCCTGGAGTCCGCGGGAGAAAGAGACCCAGTACTTC. Its protein product is CAWSPREKETQYF. Based on the CDR3 plus reference TRBV30 and TRBJ2-5, the full variable domain is SQTIHQWPATLVQPVGSPLSLECTVEGTSNPNLYWYRQAAGRGLQLLFYSVGIGQISSEVPQNLSASRPQDRQFILSSKKLLLSDSGFYLCAWSPREKETQYFGPGTRLLVL.

This chain joins TRBV4-3 and TRBJ2-6; D is ambiguous. Deletions cut 0 bases from V and 0 bases from J, with 12 bases between. Germline values: CDR1 LGHNA, CDR2 YSLEER. The CDR3 spans 18 residues. The CDR3 spells CASSQDHGASSGANVLTF. The CDR3 coding sequence is TGCGCCAGCAGCCAAGATCACGGAGCAAGCTCTGGGGCCAACGTCCTGACTTTC.

This chain uses TRBV27 with TRBJ2-5, with TRBD2 matching over 9 bases. The CDR3 has 13 residues. The germline gives CDR1 MNHEY, CDR2 SMNVEV (reference sequence). Trimming removed 7 bases from V and 1 base from J; junction bases left unmatched: 1. CDR3 loop: CASKLAGQETQYF. CDR3 DNA: TGTGCCAGCAAACTAGCGGGCCAAGAGACCCAGTACTTC.

The gene calls are TRBV7-2 and TRBJ2-5; D is undetermined. The CDR3 extends over 12 amino acids. Trimming shortened V by 5 bases and J by 3 bases, and 7 bases separated the two germline ends. Per the germline V gene, CDR1 is SGHTA and CDR2 is FQGNSA. The CDR3 nucleotides are TGTGCCAGCAGCCCTTTTAAAGAGACCCAGTACTTC. Translation: CASSPFKETQYF.

Regarding this clone: Different DNA sequences within this sample yield the same CDR3. The rearrangement links TRBV5-4 to TRBJ2-7; 12 bases map to TRBD2. Trimming took 4 bases from V and 3 from J; bases not matched to a gene: 5. The CDR3 has 15 residues. In germline, CDR1 is SGHNT, CDR2 YYREEE (reference sequence). CDR3 in amino acids: CASSPGLAGLYEQYF. CDR3 DNA sequence: TGTGCCAGCAGCCCGGGACTAGCGGGTCTCTACGAGCAGTACTTC.

The CDR3 region is CASGLGGLAGGTYNEQFF. In nucleotides, the CDR3 is TGTGCTAGTGGTTTGGGAGGACTAGCGGGAGGGACGTACAATGAGCAGTTCTTC. This chain joins TRBV12-5 and TRBJ2-1; TRBD2 matches 15 bases. This CDR3 contains 18 residues. The J segment lost 4 bases and the V segment lost 1 base, leaving 5 bases of the junction unmatched. Germline lookup yields CDR1 LGHNT and CDR2 FRNRAP.

The chain links TRBV11-1 to TRBJ1-1; 9 bases are shared with TRBD1. The germline CDR1 and CDR2 sequences are SGHAT and FQDESV (reference sequence). The CDR3 extends over 16 amino acids. The V gene end was trimmed by 4 bases and the J gene end by 5 bases; junction bases not matched to a gene: 11. The CDR3 protein is CASSSLTTGGVTEAFF. The CDR3 nucleotides are TGTGCCAGCAGCTCCTTAACCACAGGGGGCGTAACTGAAGCTTTCTTT.

The chain couples TRBV18 to TRBJ1-1; no definite D call. From germline, CDR1 is KGHSH and CDR2 LQKENI. This CDR3 region has 15 residues. The V and J ends lost 0 bases and 5 bases respectively, with 13 bases between them. The DNA for the CDR3 is TGTGCCAGCTCACCACCTTTGGGTTTGGGTACTGAAGCTTTCTTT. Translation: CASSPPLGLGTEAFF. The variable domain in full, completed from reference TRBV18 and TRBJ1-1, reads NAGVMQNPRHLVRRRGQEARLRCSPMKGHSHVYWYRQLPEEGLKFMVYLQKENIIDESGMPKERFSAEFPKEGPSILRIQQVVRGDSAAYFCASSPPLGLGTEAFFGQGTRLTVV.

The chain carries TRBV27 and TRBJ2-7; TRBD2 agrees at 9 bases. V lost 2 bases to trimming and J lost 5 bases; unmatched junction nucleotides: 4. CDR3 size: 14 residues. The V gene's germline CDR1 is MNHEY and CDR2 SMNVEV (reference sequence). CDR3 DNA sequence: TGTGCCAGCAGTTTACTAGCGGGGACGGACGAGCAGTACTTC. This sequence encodes CASSLLAGTDEQYF.

The gene calls are TRBV5-4 and TRBJ2-7; 9 bases fit TRBD1. V lost 3 bases to trimming and J lost 3 bases; unmatched junction nucleotides: 7. The CDR3 runs to 15 residues. Per the germline V gene, CDR1 is SGHNT and CDR2 is YYREEE (reference sequence). The CDR3 DNA reads as TGTGCCAGCAGCTGGACCGGGACAGGGAGCTACGAGCAGTACTTC. This gives the protein CASSWTGTGSYEQYF.

This chain links TRBV4-3 with TRBJ1-2; D gene uncertain. In germline, CDR1 is LGHNA, CDR2 YSLEER. The CDR3 sequence is 13 residues long. Trimming stripped 0 bases from V and 4 bases from J, with 6 bases between. In DNA, the CDR3 is TGCGCCAGCAGCCAAGACGTCCTCTATGGCTACACCTTC. It encodes CASSQDVLYGYTF.

CDR3 bases: TGTGCCAGCAGCTGGGGACAGGGGCGACAAGAGACCCAGTACTTC. Translating it yields CASSWGQGRQETQYF. The gene calls are TRBV5-4 and TRBJ2-5; 10 bases agree with TRBD1. In germline, CDR1 is SGHNT, CDR2 YYREEE (reference sequence). The CDR3 sequence is 15 residues long. Trimming removed 3 bases from V and 2 bases from J; junction bases left unmatched: 4.

This chain connects TRBV4-1 to TRBJ2-4; TRBD1 aligns across 9 bases. The ends lost 3 bases at V and 7 bases at J; junction bases unmatched: 10. This CDR3 region has 16 residues. Germline loops: CDR1 MGHRA, CDR2 YSYEKL. Written as DNA, the CDR3 is TGCGCCAGCAGCCACCAAGGACAGGGGAAAGAGAACATTCAGTACTTC. It specifies CASSHQGQGKENIQYF.

This clone came up once. The gene calls are TRBV7-3 and TRBJ1-4; no definite D call. Trimming pared 1 base from V and 2 bases from J, leaving 8 bases between. The CDR3 extends over 15 amino acids. Germline V gives CDR1 SGHTA, CDR2 FQGTGA. The CDR3 region is CASSLNVGTNEKLFF. The CDR3 nucleotides are TGTGCCAGCAGCTTAAACGTCGGGACTAATGAAAAACTGTTTTTT. Full variable domain (remainder filled in from reference TRBV7-3 and TRBJ1-4): GAGVSQTPSNKVTEKGKYVELRCDPISGHTALYWYRQSLGQGPEFLIYFQGTGAADDSGLPNDRFFAVRPEGSVSTLKIQRTERGDSAVYLCASSLNVGTNEKLFFGSGTQLSVL.

The gene calls are TRBV2 and TRBJ2-2, with 7 bases identical to TRBD1. J gave up 2 bases and V 5 bases, and 5 bases lay outside the gene matches. Germline values: CDR1 SNHLY, CDR2 FYNNEI. CDR3 length: 15 amino acids. CDR3 in DNA: TGTGCCAGCAGTCCGAGACAGGGCAACACCGGGGAGCTGTTTTTT. This encodes CASSPRQGNTGELFF.

CDR3 residues: CASSYREGINIQYF. In DNA, the CDR3 is TGTGCCAGCAGTTACCGGGAAGGCATAAACATTCAGTACTTC. The chain carries TRBV6-6 and TRBJ2-4, with a tentative D call TRBD2 (5 bases). This CDR3 is 14 amino acids long. Germline values: CDR1 MNHNY, CDR2 SVGAGI (reference sequence). V was pared by 2 bases and J by 6 bases, with 11 bases between.

V gene TRBV6-5 combines with J gene TRBJ1-1; D is undetermined. V dropped 5 bases and J dropped 7 bases, with 11 bases sitting between them. From germline, CDR1 is MNHEY and CDR2 SVGAGI. The CDR3 runs to 12 residues. The CDR3 region is CASSTLESEAFF. CDR3 DNA sequence: TGTGCCAGCAGTACCCTGGAGAGTGAAGCTTTCTTT.

The J gene is TRBJ2-1, the V gene TRBV7-9, with D perhaps being TRBD1 or TRBD2 (5 bases each). Deletions cut 7 bases from V and 10 bases from J, with 14 bases between. Germline lookup yields CDR1 SEHNR and CDR2 FQNEAQ (reference sequence). The CDR3 is made up of 12 amino acids. For the CDR3, the DNA is TGTGCCAGCATCGACCCTGGGACGGAGCAGTTCTTC. Its translation: CASIDPGTEQFF.

V is TRBV5-1 and J is TRBJ2-2, with 9 bases lining up with TRBD1. Germline trimming cut 0 bases from V and 1 base from J; bases unmatched to any gene: 7. This CDR3 is built from 18 residues. Germline V gene lookup returns CDR1 SGHRS and CDR2 YFSETQ. Here the CDR3 DNA reads TGCGCCAGCAGCTTGGTTCCGGGACAGGGCGTGAACACCGGGGAGCTGTTTTTT. Its translation is CASSLVPGQGVNTGELFF.

In its sample, this clone was seen once. This chain uses TRBV18 with TRBJ2-7; 9 bases map to TRBD1. The junction had 8 bases not matched to a gene; V was cut back by 6 bases and J by 2 bases. CDR3 length equals 15 residues. Germline values: CDR1 KGHSH, CDR2 LQKENI. The CDR3 loop is CASSPGQGKAYEQYF. CDR3 bases: TGTGCCAGCTCGCCGGGACAGGGAAAGGCCTACGAGCAGTACTTC.

The J gene is TRBJ2-7, the V gene TRBV6-7; D is tentatively TRBD1 or TRBD2 (5 bases each). TRBV6-7 is flagged as an ORF with uncertain function. The CDR3 is 12 residues long. V dropped 6 bases and J dropped 5 bases, with 11 bases sitting between them. The CDR3 loop reads CASSHGTDEQYF. DNA for the CDR3: TGTGCCAGCAGCCACGGGACCGACGAGCAGTACTTC.